These 11 T cell receptor beta chains came from one sample sequenced in a study of technical replicates of blood from several donors (dated by TCRdb to the late 2010s). Libraries were built with the immunoSEQ multiplex PCR assay. Held by TCRdb, this immuneACCESS table contains in-frame sequences only and omits some clones. Under half of the omission traces to an unresolved V gene where checked; the cause of the rest is unknown. The sample table contains tens of thousands of clones; only one count was recorded for 75% to 95% of them. The ten largest clones take up about 0.4% of the sample. The sample was T cells isolated from PBMCs. These receptors were obtained from a human donor in good health. Some clones in this sample may be carry-over from other donors' samples.

The chain is built from TRBV6-6 and TRBJ2-2, with D tentatively TRBD2 (6 bases). V lost 0 bases and J 6 bases, leaving 14 bases between the germline ends. Germline CDR1 reads MNHNY; CDR2 reads SVGAGI (reference sequence). The CDR3 spans 16 residues. In nucleotides, the CDR3 is TGTGCCAGCAGTTACTCAGCCGGAGCGGGCCCCGGGGAGCTGTTTTTT. Translating gives CASSYSAGAGPGELFF.

The V call is TRBV7-8, the J call TRBJ2-3, with D maybe TRBD2 (6 bases). Germline V gene sequence: CDR1 SGHVS, CDR2 FQNEAQ. The V end lost 6 bases, the J end lost 8 bases, and 12 bases lay between the germline ends. The CDR3 extends over 12 amino acids. CDR3 region: CASRRLEGTQYF. The CDR3 DNA reads TGTGCCAGCAGAAGACTAGAGGGTACGCAGTATTTT.

The J gene is TRBJ2-3, the V gene TRBV7-9; the match to TRBD2 covers 7 bases. The CDR3 spans 16 residues. V shed 0 bases, J shed 4 bases, and the junction held 7 bases outside the gene matches. Germline V CDR1 and CDR2: SEHNR, FQNEAQ (reference sequence). CDR3: CASSLAPSGLADTQYF. Written as DNA, the CDR3 is TGTGCCAGCAGCTTAGCGCCTAGCGGACTGGCAGATACGCAGTATTTT. Combining the CDR3 with reference TRBV7-9 and TRBJ2-3 gives the whole variable domain DTGVSQNPRHKITKRGQNVTFRCDPISEHNRLYWYRQTLGQGPEFLTYFQNEAQLEKSRLLSDRFSAERPKGSFSTLEIQRTEQGDSAMYLCASSLAPSGLADTQYFGPGTRLTVL.

This chain's CDR3 is CASSLGLAGGTDTQYF. In DNA, the CDR3 is TGTGCCAGCAGCTTAGGACTAGCGGGAGGGACAGATACGCAGTATTTT. The chain has TRBV7-9 and TRBJ2-3; 14 bases are a match to TRBD2. CDR3 length: 16 amino acids. Germline CDR1 and CDR2: SEHNR and FQNEAQ (reference sequence). The V gene end was trimmed by 1 base and the J gene end by 3 bases; junction bases not matched to a gene: 0. The complete variable domain, with remaining parts taken from reference TRBV7-9 and TRBJ2-3, reads DTGVSQNPRHKITKRGQNVTFRCDPISEHNRLYWYRQTLGQGPEFLTYFQNEAQLEKSRLLSDRFSAERPKGSFSTLEIQRTEQGDSAMYLCASSLGLAGGTDTQYFGPGTRLTVL.

The chain links TRBV11-2 to TRBJ2-2, with 8 bases that match TRBD1. V lost 4 bases and J lost 6; bases outside the gene matches: 4. Germline values: CDR1 SGHAT, CDR2 FQNNGV. The length of the CDR3 is 14 residues. The CDR3 loop reads CASSSQGASGELFF. The CDR3 DNA sequence: TGTGCCAGCAGCTCTCAGGGGGCGTCCGGGGAGCTGTTTTTT.

The rearrangement joins TRBV10-1 to TRBJ2-3, with D perhaps TRBD1 (6 bases). In germline, CDR1 is WNHNN, CDR2 SYGVQD (reference sequence). The CDR3 is 12 residues long. V was shortened by 6 bases and J by 4 bases, with 8 bases between the two germline ends. The CDR3 DNA is TGCGCCAGCAGCTACAGGGCAGATACGCAGTATTTT. Its translation is CASSYRADTQYF.

This clone was recorded once. This sequence joins TRBV29-1 and TRBJ1-1; 7 positions match TRBD1. There are 13 residues in the CDR3. Germline V gives CDR1 SQVTM, CDR2 ANQGSEA. The V gene end was trimmed by 4 bases and the J gene end by 5 bases; junction bases not matched to a gene: 7. CDR3 loop: CSVVRQGGTEAFF. The CDR3 DNA follows: TGCAGCGTTGTTAGACAGGGCGGAACTGAAGCTTTCTTT. The full variable domain, with the rest looked up from reference TRBV29-1 and TRBJ1-1, is SAVISQKPSRDICQRGTSLTIQCQVDSQVTMMFWYRQQPGQSLTLIATANQGSEATYESGFVIDKFPISRPNLTFSTLTVSNMSPEDSSIYLCSVVRQGGTEAFFGQGTRLTVV.

The chain combines TRBV10-3 with TRBJ2-7; tentative D call: TRBD1 (6 bases). The germline V gene has CDR1 ENHRY and CDR2 SYGVKD. Trimming removed 0 bases at V and 5 bases at J, with 11 bases between. There are 14 residues in the CDR3. The CDR3 protein is CAISESRGDDEQYF. CDR3 coding DNA: TGTGCCATCAGTGAGTCCAGGGGTGACGACGAGCAGTACTTC.

This chain joins TRBV12-5 and TRBJ1-2; D gene ambiguous. Trimming took off 0 bases at V and 1 base at J, with 15 bases between the two ends. This CDR3 has 17 residues. Germline CDR1 and CDR2: LGHNT and FRNRAP. The CDR3 reads CASGLVPGPHFNYGYTF. The CDR3 DNA follows: TGTGCTAGTGGTTTGGTACCGGGTCCTCACTTTAACTATGGCTACACCTTC. Supplemented by reference TRBV12-5 and TRBJ1-2, the full variable domain reads DARVTQTPRHKVTEMGQEVTMRCQPILGHNTVFWYRQTMMQGLELLAYFRNRAPLDDSGMPKDRFSAEMPDATLATLKIQPSEPRDSAVYFCASGLVPGPHFNYGYTFGSGTRLTVV.

This chain links TRBV5-1 with TRBJ1-2, with 11 bases matching TRBD1. The ends lost 2 bases at V and 2 bases at J; junction bases unmatched: 5. Germline loops: CDR1 SGHRS, CDR2 YFSETQ. The length of the CDR3 is 16 residues. The CDR3 is CASSLPRDRGNYGYTF. The CDR3 DNA follows: TGCGCCAGCAGCTTACCCCGGGACAGGGGGAACTATGGCTACACCTTC. Combining the CDR3 with reference TRBV5-1 and TRBJ1-2 gives the whole variable domain KAGVTQTPRYLIKTRGQQVTLSCSPISGHRSVSWYQQTPGQGLQFLFEYFSETQRNKGNFPGRFSGRQFSNSRSEMNVSTLELGDSALYLCASSLPRDRGNYGYTFGSGTRLTVV.

The chain joins TRBV10-3 to TRBJ2-5; 10 nucleotides agree with TRBD1. The J call may be faulty, since TRBJ2-7 better matches the DNA end. Germline V gene lookup returns CDR1 ENHRY and CDR2 SYGVKD. This CDR3 region has 13 residues. The CDR3 reads CAIGTGASYEQYF. The CDR3 nucleotides read TGTGCCATCGGGACAGGGGCCTCCTACGAGCAGTACTTC.